The 7 T cell receptor beta chains below come from one sample, sequenced in a study of CD8 T cells in Susac syndrome. 0.5 to 1 ug RNA was reverse transcribed with random hexamers. TCRdb used MiXCR to reprocess the immunoSEQ multiplex PCR reads, holding one entry per CDR3 protein. The sample has approximately 220,000 distinct CDR3 sequences; more than 85% are singletons. Specimen: CD8+ T cells from PBMCs. The receptors were sampled from a human donor with multiple sclerosis.

The chain combines TRBV4-1 with TRBJ1-3, with D perhaps matching TRBD1 (6 bases). Deletions cut 3 bases from V and 2 bases from J, with 14 bases between. Germline CDR1 reads MGHRA; CDR2 reads YSYEKL. CDR3 size: 16 residues. CDR3 bases: TGCGCCAGCAGCCAGGAACCGGAGGGGGCTGGAAACACCATATATTTT. Amino acid sequence: CASSQEPEGAGNTIYF.

The chain employs TRBV14 and TRBJ2-7; 9 bases align to TRBD1. J lost 0 bases, V lost 4 bases, and 4 bases had no gene match. Germline V gene lookup returns CDR1 SGHDN and CDR2 FVKESK. The CDR3 length is 15 residues. This CDR3 reads CASSLGQGRSYEQYF. The CDR3 DNA follows: TGTGCCAGCAGCCTTGGACAGGGGCGCTCCTACGAGCAGTACTTC. Based on the CDR3 plus reference TRBV14 and TRBJ2-7, the full variable domain is EAGVTQFPSHSVIEKGQTVTLRCDPISGHDNLYWYRRVMGKEIKFLLHFVKESKQDESGMPNNRFLAERTGGTYSTLKVQPAELEDSGVYFCASSLGQGRSYEQYFGPGTRLTVT.

The V and J genes are TRBV30 and TRBJ2-1, with 8 bases that match TRBD1. The CDR3 spans 14 residues. V gave up 5 bases and J gave up 9 bases; unmatched junction bases: 12. Germline-derived CDR1 and CDR2 are GTSNPN and SVGIG (reference sequence). The CDR3 DNA sequence: TGTGCCTGGCAGGGGGCGTGGGGCAATCGTGAGCAGTTCTTC. Amino acids: CAWQGAWGNREQFF.

J is TRBJ1-1 and V is TRBV7-9; D gene unclear. CDR3 length equals 14 residues. Deletions cut 7 bases from V and 3 bases from J, with 15 bases between. Germline V gene data show CDR1 as SEHNR and CDR2 as FQNEAQ (reference sequence). The DNA of the CDR3 is TGTGCCAGCAAACCCCCGGGGAGGGACACTGAAGCTTTCTTT. This codes for CASKPPGRDTEAFF. Using reference TRBV7-9 and TRBJ1-1 for the parts outside the CDR3, the full variable domain is DTGVSQNPRHKITKRGQNVTFRCDPISEHNRLYWYRQTLGQGPEFLTYFQNEAQLEKSRLLSDRFSAERPKGSFSTLEIQRTEQGDSAMYLCASKPPGRDTEAFFGQGTRLTVV.

The chain joins TRBV10-3 to TRBJ1-3, with D possibly TRBD1 on 5 matching bases. This CDR3 is built from 14 residues. Germline V lookup: CDR1 ENHRY, CDR2 SYGVKD. Trimming shortened V by 0 bases and J by 6 bases, and 9 bases separated the two germline ends. The CDR3 DNA reads as TGTGCCATCAGTGAGTCAGGGGCAGAAAACACCATATATTTT. This encodes CAISESGAENTIYF.

The chain combines TRBV25-1 with TRBJ2-5; weak D call: TRBD2 (6 bases). The CDR3 is made up of 15 amino acids. The ends were cut back, 3 bases at V and 0 bases at J, with 11 bases in the middle. CDR1 MGHDK and CDR2 SYGVNS come from the germline V gene. CDR3 loop: CASSDWAGNQETQYF. The DNA for the CDR3 is TGTGCCAGCAGTGATTGGGCGGGGAACCAAGAGACCCAGTACTTC.

J is TRBJ1-3 and V is TRBV12-3 or TRBV12-4; D remains ambiguous. The CDR3 spans 14 residues. The V and J ends lost 3 bases and 2 bases respectively, with 8 bases between them. CDR3 amino acids: CASSFGVAGNTIYF. The CDR3 bases are TGTGCCAGCAGTTTTGGGGTGGCTGGAAACACCATATATTTT.